This TCR beta chain was recorded in a study of blood T cell repertoires in COVID-19. Turning to the study itself: COVID-19 samples collected from the United States, Italy and Spain covered acute and convalescent phases. The cDNA or gDNA used as material had been derived from T cells, B-cell-depleted T cells, or PBMCs.

Those who participated ranged in age from roughly 18 to 90 years and resided in roughly 26 US areas. Participant-given clinical history determined each cohort assignment. The CDR3 loop spans 15 amino acids. The germline V gene has CDR1 SEHNR and CDR2 FQNEAQ (reference sequence). V was pared by 3 bases and J by 1 base, with 12 bases between. Clones were read by immunoSEQ multiplex PCR, and TCRdb kept only the in-frame ones, dropping some. The sample has fewer than 350,000 clones; 75% to 90% are singletons. Input material: PBMCs or T cells enriched from blood (not recorded which). This TCR was sampled from a woman between 25 and 40 years old with acute COVID-19. The chain uses TRBV7-9 and TRBJ1-1; D possibly corresponds to TRBD1 (6 bases). Here the CDR3 DNA reads TGTGCCAGCAGCTTGAACGTCAGGGGGAACACTGAAGCTTTCTTT. It encodes CASSLNVRGNTEAFF.